These 10 T cell receptor beta chains were sequenced from one sample in a study of shared T cell receptors in the human thymus. Produced via immunoSEQ multiplex PCR; TCRdb's table is partial and in-frame only. The profile shows 600,000 or so clones, about 89% of them singletons. Another study also made use of these data, one on human thymus T cells.

The sequencing sample was made of thymocytes. These receptor sequences come from a boy under three years old with a congenital heart defect.

The chain combines TRBV4-3 with TRBJ1-1; TRBD1 is a possible D gene (6 bases). The ends were cut back, 4 bases at V and 0 bases at J, with 15 bases in the middle. In germline, CDR1 is LGHNA, CDR2 YSLEER. The CDR3 totals 16 residues. In DNA, the CDR3 is TGCGCCAGCAGCCGGGCGGGGGCACTACTGAACACTGAAGCTTTCTTT. Amino acid sequence: CASSRAGALLNTEAFF.

The rearrangement joins TRBV6-5 to TRBJ2-1; no clear D gene. The germline V gene encodes CDR1 MNHEY and CDR2 SVGAGI. V was cut by 6 bases and J by 6 bases, with 15 bases left in between. CDR3 length equals 14 residues. The CDR3 is CASRPRLLPNEQFF. In nucleotides, the CDR3 is TGTGCCAGCAGACCCCGACTTCTCCCCAATGAGCAGTTCTTC.

The chain combines TRBV4-1 with TRBJ2-3; TRBD2 matches at 14 bases. CDR1 is MGHRA, CDR2 YSYEKL, per germline. The V gene end was trimmed by 11 bases and the J gene end by 4 bases; junction bases not matched to a gene: 14. The CDR3 covers 17 residues. The CDR3 DNA follows: TGCGCCTGCTCAAGGGGGGGACTAGCGGGAGCTTCAGATACGCAGTATTTT. This translates into CACSRGGLAGASDTQYF.

The rearrangement links TRBV27 to TRBJ2-7; 11 nucleotides align to TRBD1. V was pared by 5 bases and J by 5 bases, with 11 bases of the junction left unmatched. This CDR3 has 16 amino acids. CDR1 is MNHEY and CDR2 is SMNVEV in the germline V gene (reference sequence). Here the CDR3 reads CASSPTRDRGFNEQYF. The CDR3 DNA follows: TGTGCCAGCAGTCCAACCCGGGACAGGGGGTTTAACGAGCAGTACTTC.

The chain joins TRBV15 to TRBJ2-3; TRBD2 aligns across 7 bases. The CDR3 contains 17 residues. V was pared by 5 bases and J by 2 bases, with 13 bases of the junction left unmatched. The V gene's germline CDR1 is LNHNV and CDR2 YYDKDF (reference sequence). The CDR3 here is CATSLTTSVKTTDTQYF. CDR3 DNA: TGTGCCACCAGCCTAACAACTAGCGTGAAAACCACAGATACGCAGTATTTT.

A single count supports this clone. V is TRBV27 and J is TRBJ1-4; 8 bases are shared with TRBD1. The CDR3 totals 14 residues. V was clipped by 5 bases and J by 7 bases; unmatched bases: 6. Germline-derived CDR1 and CDR2 are MNHEY and SMNVEV (reference sequence). The CDR3 protein is CASSLGQGSEKLFF. The DNA for the CDR3 is TGTGCCAGCAGTCTCGGACAGGGAAGTGAAAAACTGTTTTTT.

The chain has TRBV28 and TRBJ1-5; D not certain. The germline V gene has CDR1 MDHEN and CDR2 SYDVKM. The CDR3 covers 15 residues. The V end lost 6 bases, the J end lost 2 bases, and 14 bases lay between the germline ends. This CDR3 reads CASRLVSGRNQPQHF. The CDR3 nucleotides are TGTGCCAGCAGGTTGGTCAGTGGGCGCAATCAGCCCCAGCATTTT. The entire variable domain, with the rest obtained from reference TRBV28 and TRBJ1-5, is as follows: DVKVTQSSRYLVKRTGEKVFLECVQDMDHENMFWYRQDPGLGLRLIYFSYDVKMKEKGDIPEGYSVSREKKERFSLILESASTNQTSMYLCASRLVSGRNQPQHFGDGTRLSIL.

V usage is TRBV7-9 and J usage is TRBJ1-1; D possibly corresponds to TRBD1 (5 bases). Germline V gene sequence: CDR1 SEHNR, CDR2 FQNEAQ (reference sequence). V was cut by 8 bases and J by 5 bases, with 15 bases left in between. This CDR3 has 13 amino acids. The CDR3 is CASDAGGGTEAFF. As DNA, the CDR3 is TGTGCCAGCGATGCGGGGGGTGGGACTGAAGCTTTCTTT. The full variable domain, with the rest looked up from reference TRBV7-9 and TRBJ1-1, is DTGVSQNPRHKITKRGQNVTFRCDPISEHNRLYWYRQTLGQGPEFLTYFQNEAQLEKSRLLSDRFSAERPKGSFSTLEIQRTEQGDSAMYLCASDAGGGTEAFFGQGTRLTVV.

V is TRBV2 and J is TRBJ2-5; a possible D gene is TRBD2 (5 bases). V lost 2 bases and J 1 base, leaving 17 bases between the germline ends. CDR1 is SNHLY, CDR2 FYNNEI, per germline. The CDR3 is 17 residues long. Here the CDR3 reads CASSEQVAYRGQETQYF. The CDR3 DNA reads as TGTGCCAGCAGTGAACAAGTGGCCTATCGGGGCCAAGAGACCCAGTACTTC.

The rearrangement joins TRBV6-1 to TRBJ2-5, with 10 positions matching TRBD1. The CDR3 has 16 residues. The V segment lost 4 bases and the J segment 5 bases; nucleotides outside the gene matches: 10. The germline gives CDR1 MNHNS, CDR2 SASEGT. The CDR3 sequence is CASSADRGQDIETQYF. The CDR3 DNA follows: TGTGCCAGCAGTGCCGACAGGGGGCAGGACATTGAGACCCAGTACTTC.